What follows are 16 T cell receptor beta chains derived from one specimen sequenced in a study of T-cell reconstitution after alpha-beta-depleted transplantation in children. The authors prepared the TCRbeta library with unique molecular identifiers. TCRdb itself ran the PCR reads through MiXCR, one entry per CDR3 protein. The table has around 110,000 distinct CDR3 sequences, about 9.4% seen once. The sample was PBMCs, taken before TCRalphabeta/CD19-depleted stem cell transplant. These TCRs come from a boy between 2 and 10 years old with acute lymphoblastic leukemia, due to receive a stem cell transplant.

The J gene is TRBJ2-5, the V gene TRBV2; D call uncertain. This CDR3 is 16 amino acids long. From germline, CDR1 is SNHLY and CDR2 FYNNEI. The V and J ends lost 1 base and 4 bases respectively, with 16 bases between them. CDR3 nucleotide sequence: TGTGCCAGCAGTGAAGGGCGTTACTCCGTCTCAGAGACCCAGTACTTC. Translating gives CASSEGRYSVSETQYF. The full variable domain, in which reference TRBV2 and TRBJ2-5 provide the parts outside the CDR3, is EPEVTQTPSHQVTQMGQEVILRCVPISNHLYFYWYRQILGQKVEFLVSFYNNEISEKSEIFDDQFSVERPDGSNFTLKIRSTKLEDSAMYFCASSEGRYSVSETQYFGPGTRLLVL.

There are a few counts of this clonotype. This rearrangement joins TRBV7-6 to TRBJ1-1; the D is unclear. The germline V and J ends were trimmed by 5 bases and 4 bases, with 11 bases remaining between them. Germline loops: CDR1 SGHVS, CDR2 FNYEAQ. The length of the CDR3 is 13 residues. Written as DNA, the CDR3 is TGTGCCAGCAGCAGGGTGGCAACCACTGAAGCTTTCTTT. Translating it yields CASSRVATTEAFF.

This chain joins TRBV2 and TRBJ1-1, with TRBD1 as a possible D gene (5 bases). Germline-derived CDR1 and CDR2 are SNHLY and FYNNEI. Trimming took 6 bases from V and 1 from J, leaving 21 bases between them. CDR3 size: 17 residues. CDR3 loop: CASREDRGLRRNTEAFF. CDR3 nucleotides: TGTGCCAGCAGAGAGGATCGGGGACTTAGAAGGAACACTGAAGCTTTCTTT.

This clonotype was seen ten or more times. The chain employs TRBV5-1 and TRBJ1-1, with D uncertain. CDR1 and CDR2 (germline): SGHRS, YFSETQ. The CDR3 sequence is 13 residues long. V lost 1 base and J 4 bases, leaving 8 bases between the germline ends. Written as DNA, the CDR3 is TGCGCCAGCAGCTTGACCGCTAGCACTGAAGCTTTCTTT. Protein product: CASSLTASTEAFF. Supplemented by reference TRBV5-1 and TRBJ1-1, the full variable domain reads KAGVTQTPRYLIKTRGQQVTLSCSPISGHRSVSWYQQTPGQGLQFLFEYFSETQRNKGNFPGRFSGRQFSNSRSEMNVSTLELGDSALYLCASSLTASTEAFFGQGTRLTVV.

This clonotype was recorded many times. The V gene is TRBV20-1, the J gene TRBJ2-3; 12 bases align to TRBD2. CDR3 length equals 17 residues. Looked up from germline, CDR1 is DFQATT and CDR2 is SNEGSKA (reference sequence). J was trimmed by 2 bases and V by 0 bases; bases with no gene match: 6. DNA for the CDR3: TGCAGTGCTAGAGATTGGCTAGCGGGAGGGAACACAGATACGCAGTATTTT. Translating gives CSARDWLAGGNTDTQYF.

Ten or more counts support this clonotype. The CDR3 loop is CASSRTNQETQYF. The DNA of the CDR3 is TGTGCCAGCAGCCGGACAAACCAAGAGACCCAGTACTTC. This rearrangement joins TRBV6-1 to TRBJ2-5; maybe TRBD1 (5 bases). Trimming took 6 bases from V and 0 from J, leaving 8 bases between them. The CDR3 runs to 13 residues. Germline V gene data show CDR1 as MNHNS and CDR2 as SASEGT.

The chain links TRBV6-1 to TRBJ2-7; 10 bases match TRBD1. With V trimmed by 5 bases and J by 2 bases, 6 bases remained unmatched. This CDR3 is built from 15 residues. Germline CDR1 is MNHNS and CDR2 is SASEGT. CDR3 amino acids: CASSRPGQGTYEQYF. DNA for the CDR3: TGTGCCAGCAGTCGCCCGGGACAGGGGACCTACGAGCAGTACTTC.

This clonotype was picked up many times. The chain couples TRBV5-1 to TRBJ1-1, with D hard to call. Germline V CDR1 and CDR2: SGHRS, YFSETQ. Trimming pared 4 bases from V and 6 bases from J, leaving 13 bases between. CDR3 length equals 13 residues. CDR3 bases: TGCGCCAGCAGCCCGGAGGGTCTCGCTGAAGCTTTCTTT. Its protein product is CASSPEGLAEAFF.

This chain links TRBV2 with TRBJ2-3; D may correspond to TRBD1 or TRBD2 (5 bases each). The ends were cut back, 4 bases at V and 7 bases at J, with 15 bases in the middle. Germline assignment: CDR1 SNHLY and CDR2 FYNNEI. CDR3 length equals 14 residues. CDR3 bases: TGTGCCAGCAGTGTCTCAGGGCCGGGAAATACGCAGTATTTT. Translated: CASSVSGPGNTQYF. Variable domain in full (rest from reference TRBV2 and TRBJ2-3): EPEVTQTPSHQVTQMGQEVILRCVPISNHLYFYWYRQILGQKVEFLVSFYNNEISEKSEIFDDQFSVERPDGSNFTLKIRSTKLEDSAMYFCASSVSGPGNTQYFGPGTRLTVL.

This clonotype was counted only a few times. The V gene is TRBV7-9, the J gene TRBJ1-3, with D unclear. Deletions cut 2 bases from V and 8 bases from J, with 7 bases between. The CDR3 runs to 12 residues. The germline CDR1 and CDR2 sequences are SEHNR and FQNEAQ (reference sequence). The CDR3 loop reads CASSLSVDTIYF. In DNA form, the CDR3 reads TGTGCCAGCAGCTTATCGGTGGACACCATATATTTT. The full variable domain, rest sourced from reference TRBV7-9 and TRBJ1-3, is DTGVSQNPRHKITKRGQNVTFRCDPISEHNRLYWYRQTLGQGPEFLTYFQNEAQLEKSRLLSDRFSAERPKGSFSTLEIQRTEQGDSAMYLCASSLSVDTIYFGEGSWLTVV.

The V gene is TRBV5-1, the J gene TRBJ2-3, with 8 bases lining up with TRBD2. The CDR3 runs to 13 residues. Germline loops: CDR1 SGHRS, CDR2 YFSETQ. V lost 4 bases to trimming and J lost 8 bases; unmatched junction nucleotides: 6. CDR3 amino acids: CASSRAGVGTQYF. The DNA of the CDR3 is TGCGCCAGCAGCCGAGCGGGGGTGGGTACGCAGTATTTT.

DNA of the CDR3: TGTGCCAGCTCACCGCGGGAGAGAGCCGGGGAGCTGTTTTTT. Encoded protein: CASSPRERAGELFF. The V and J genes are TRBV18 and TRBJ2-2; 7 bases are shared with TRBD2. The ends lost 3 bases at V and 6 bases at J; junction bases unmatched: 4. This CDR3 has 14 amino acids. Per germline, CDR1 KGHSH and CDR2 LQKENI.

V gene TRBV20-1 combines with J gene TRBJ1-2; D is possibly TRBD1 (6 bases). Germline V gene lookup returns CDR1 DFQATT and CDR2 SNEGSKA (reference sequence). This CDR3 is built from 12 residues. The ends were cut back, 2 bases at V and 7 bases at J, with 11 bases in the middle. CDR3 region: CSARIRGSGYTF. In nucleotides, the CDR3 is TGCAGTGCTAGAATCAGGGGATCTGGCTACACCTTC.

This clonotype has more than one count but fewer than ten. The chain couples TRBV7-9 to TRBJ2-5, with D hard to call. V lost 6 bases to trimming and J lost 1 base, with 18 bases between them. Germline-derived CDR1 and CDR2 are SEHNR and FQNEAQ (reference sequence). The CDR3 totals 16 residues. The CDR3 DNA is TGTGCCAGCAGAGCGCTGGGTAATAGTGTCCAAGAGACCCAGTACTTC. It yields the protein CASRALGNSVQETQYF.

The rearrangement uses TRBV29-1 and TRBJ1-1; TRBD1 might be the D (6 bases). CDR1 and CDR2 from the germline V gene are SQVTM and ANQGSEA. The CDR3 covers 14 residues. Trimming stripped 1 base from V and 6 bases from J, with 15 bases between. Here the CDR3 reads CSVEGGRGSAEAFF. As DNA, the CDR3 is TGCAGCGTTGAAGGGGGCAGGGGCAGCGCTGAAGCTTTCTTT.

This clonotype was picked up a small number of times. The V call is TRBV28, the J call TRBJ2-7, with D tentatively TRBD2 (5 bases). This CDR3 region has 15 residues. CDR1 is MDHEN and CDR2 is SYDVKM in the germline V gene. Trimming left V 3 bases short and J 3 bases short, with 15 bases between. The CDR3 nucleotides read TGTGCCAGCAGTTTGGGAGACGAAAAGGGCTACGAGCAGTACTTC. Its protein product is CASSLGDEKGYEQYF.